These 20 T cell receptor beta chains originate from one sample sequenced in a study of blood T cell repertoires in COVID-19. Method: immunoSEQ multiplex PCR; TCRdb's copy keeps in-frame clones and lacks some. The sample yields about 250,000 clones, approximately 86% seen once. Sequencing was performed on peripheral blood. The receptors come from an older woman who had recovered from COVID-19.

The gene calls are TRBV12-3 or TRBV12-4 and TRBJ1-1; D ambiguous. This CDR3 region has 11 residues. Deletions cut 7 bases from V and 4 bases from J, with 7 bases between. CDR3 residues: CASTSGTEAFF. The CDR3 DNA follows: TGTGCCAGCACCTCCGGCACTGAAGCTTTCTTT.

This chain uses TRBV6-5 with TRBJ1-2; a weak D match, TRBD1 (5 bases). Per the germline V gene, CDR1 is MNHEY and CDR2 is SVGAGI. V shed 5 bases and J shed 0 bases, with 7 bases lying between them. This CDR3 is built from 13 residues. CDR3 in DNA: TGTGCCAGCAGTCGACAGACTAACTATGGCTACACCTTC. This encodes CASSRQTNYGYTF.

The gene calls are TRBV6-5 and TRBJ2-5; TRBD2 agrees at 7 bases. Trimming removed 7 bases from V and 2 bases from J; junction bases left unmatched: 10. Germline values: CDR1 MNHEY, CDR2 SVGAGI. The CDR3 extends over 15 amino acids. This CDR3 reads CASTRTRDGQETQYF. CDR3 sequence (DNA): TGTGCCAGCACTCGGACTAGGGACGGTCAAGAGACCCAGTACTTC.

The chain joins TRBV7-2 to TRBJ2-7; 11 bases match TRBD2. V dropped 8 bases and J dropped 2; count of bases not matched to a gene: 11. Germline loops: CDR1 SGHTA, CDR2 FQGNSA. The CDR3 is made up of 16 amino acids. CDR3 DNA: TGTGCCAGCGGTTTTCTAGCGGGGGGCCAAACCTACGAGCAGTACTTC. As protein: CASGFLAGGQTYEQYF.

V and J are TRBV18 and TRBJ1-1; unclear D gene. Germline V gene lookup returns CDR1 KGHSH and CDR2 LQKENI. The CDR3 has 16 amino acids. Trimming left V 1 base short and J 7 bases short, with 19 bases between. The CDR3 DNA sequence: TGTGCCAGCTCACCACGAGGTAACGCCCAGTTTGGTGAAGCTTTCTTT. As protein: CASSPRGNAQFGEAFF.

This chain joins TRBV7-3 and TRBJ2-5; TRBD2 might be the D (6 bases). CDR3 size: 15 residues. Trimming stripped 2 bases from V and 5 bases from J, with 15 bases between. From germline, CDR1 is SGHTA and CDR2 FQGTGA. Written as DNA, the CDR3 is TGTGCCAGCAGCTTAGGTGCGGGGATCGGGGAGACCCAGTACTTC. The encoded protein is CASSLGAGIGETQYF. Variable domain in full (rest from reference TRBV7-3 and TRBJ2-5): GAGVSQTPSNKVTEKGKYVELRCDPISGHTALYWYRQSLGQGPEFLIYFQGTGAADDSGLPNDRFFAVRPEGSVSTLKIQRTERGDSAVYLCASSLGAGIGETQYFGPGTRLLVL.

In this sample, this clone turned up a few times. V is TRBV5-5 and J is TRBJ1-5; TRBD1 agrees at 10 bases. The CDR3 is 18 amino acids. V dropped 2 bases and J dropped 6; count of bases not matched to a gene: 14. Germline lookup yields CDR1 SGHKS and CDR2 YYEKEE (reference sequence). The CDR3 DNA reads TGTGCCAGCAGCTTTACCCCAAGGCAGGACAGGGGGATTCAGCCCCAGCATTTT. It encodes CASSFTPRQDRGIQPQHF.

The chain employs TRBV18 and TRBJ1-1; 11 nucleotides align to TRBD1. The CDR3 consists of 19 residues. Germline-derived CDR1 and CDR2 are KGHSH and LQKENI. The J segment lost 2 bases and the V segment lost 4 bases, leaving 15 bases of the junction unmatched. CDR3 coding DNA: TGTGCCAGCTCACGTGAATCCGGGACAGGGGGGATTGGAAACACTGAAGCTTTCTTT. Protein sequence: CASSRESGTGGIGNTEAFF.

The J gene is TRBJ1-3, the V gene TRBV5-1; possibly TRBD1 for D (5 bases). The CDR3 is made up of 16 amino acids. The germline gives CDR1 SGHRS, CDR2 YFSETQ. V dropped 1 base and J dropped 4 bases, with 15 bases sitting between them. DNA of the CDR3: TGCGCCAGCAGCTTGCAGACAGTGGCGTCGGGAAACACCATATATTTT. Amino acid sequence: CASSLQTVASGNTIYF.

This clone was picked up one time. This chain uses TRBV29-1 with TRBJ2-2; D is undetermined. This CDR3 has 12 amino acids. Germline loops: CDR1 SQVTM, CDR2 ANQGSEA. Between the trimmed V and J ends, which lost 4 bases and 7 bases, there was a span of 10 bases. For the CDR3, the DNA is TGCAGCGTTGGTGAGGAAGACGGGGAGCTGTTTTTT. It codes for CSVGEEDGELFF.

The gene calls are TRBV27 and TRBJ1-2; D remains ambiguous. Trimming took off 9 bases at V and 8 bases at J, with 16 bases between the two ends. CDR1 is MNHEY and CDR2 is SMNVEV in the germline V gene (reference sequence). The CDR3 runs 12 residues. This CDR3 reads CARGGLGWGYTF. DNA of the CDR3: TGTGCCAGAGGCGGACTCGGGTGGGGCTACACCTTC.

The chain carries TRBV6-6 and TRBJ1-2; 8 bases align to TRBD1. Unmatched junction bases numbered 11, after V lost 6 bases and J lost 8 bases. This CDR3 has 14 residues. CDR1 and CDR2 (germline): MNHNY, SVGAGI (reference sequence). CDR3 sequence (DNA): TGTGCCAGCAGATCGGGACAGGCTCCTTTGGGCTACACCTTC. Translation: CASRSGQAPLGYTF.

V is TRBV7-6 and J is TRBJ1-4; 9 bases match TRBD1. V was clipped by 5 bases and J by 10 bases; unmatched bases: 8. This CDR3 is built from 14 residues. Germline lookup yields CDR1 SGHVS and CDR2 FNYEAQ. The CDR3 DNA sequence: TGTGCCAGCAGCCAGACAGGGGGGGTGGGAAAACTGTTTTTT. This encodes CASSQTGGVGKLFF.

The chain has TRBV10-3 and TRBJ2-5, with 9 bases fitting TRBD2. The germline V gene has CDR1 ENHRY and CDR2 SYGVKD. The trim removed 7 bases at V and 2 bases at J, leaving 5 bases unmatched. The CDR3 length is 14 residues. The CDR3 here is CAITASGVQETQYF. In DNA form, the CDR3 reads TGTGCCATCACGGCTAGCGGGGTACAAGAGACCCAGTACTTC.

This chain joins TRBV7-2 and TRBJ2-7, with D possibly TRBD1 on 8 matching bases. CDR3 length: 14 amino acids. V lost 5 bases and J 3 bases, leaving 14 bases between the germline ends. Looked up from germline, CDR1 is SGHTA and CDR2 is FQGNSA. The CDR3 is CASSLNRGGYEQYF. The CDR3 coding sequence is TGTGCCAGCAGCCTAAACAGGGGGGGCTACGAGCAGTACTTC. Filled out from reference TRBV7-2 and TRBJ2-7, the complete variable domain reads GAGVSQSPSNKVTEKGKDVELRCDPISGHTALYWYRQSLGQGLEFLIYFQGNSAPDKSGLPSDRFSAERTGGSVSTLTIQRTQQEDSAVYLCASSLNRGGYEQYFGPGTRLTVT.

The chain links TRBV10-3 to TRBJ2-1, with 14 bases that match TRBD2. The trim removed 0 bases at V and 5 bases at J, leaving 0 bases unmatched. The V gene's germline CDR1 is ENHRY and CDR2 SYGVKD. The CDR3 sequence is 16 residues long. The CDR3 spells CAISESGLAGDNEQFF. The CDR3 nucleotides read TGTGCCATCAGTGAGTCGGGACTAGCGGGGGACAATGAGCAGTTCTTC.

The chain carries TRBV4-2 and TRBJ2-3; 13 nucleotides agree with TRBD2. The CDR3 has 18 amino acids. Losses at the gene ends were 3 bases for V and 0 bases for J; bases not matched to a gene: 6. CDR1 and CDR2 (germline): LGHNA, YNFKEQ. CDR3 coding DNA: TGTGCCAGCAGCCAGCAGACTAGCGGGGGGCCTAGCACAGATACGCAGTATTTT. Translation gives CASSQQTSGGPSTDTQYF.

This clone was counted a single time. This chain connects TRBV7-2 to TRBJ1-5; D is possibly TRBD1 (6 bases). Germline lookup yields CDR1 SGHTA and CDR2 FQGNSA. This CDR3 is built from 16 residues. V lost 0 bases to trimming and J lost 3 bases, with 12 bases between them. The CDR3 sequence is CASSLALTGNNQPQHF. The CDR3 region has the DNA TGTGCCAGCAGCTTAGCGCTTACAGGGAACAATCAGCCCCAGCATTTT. Supplemented by reference TRBV7-2 and TRBJ1-5, the full variable domain reads GAGVSQSPSNKVTEKGKDVELRCDPISGHTALYWYRQSLGQGLEFLIYFQGNSAPDKSGLPSDRFSAERTGGSVSTLTIQRTQQEDSAVYLCASSLALTGNNQPQHFGDGTRLSIL.

This chain links TRBV15 with TRBJ1-1, with a weak D call TRBD1 (6 bases). Germline-derived CDR1 and CDR2 are LNHNV and YYDKDF (reference sequence). The CDR3 runs 14 residues. V shed 5 bases and J shed 9 bases, with 19 bases lying between them. The CDR3 DNA sequence: TGTGCCACCAGCCCACCCAGGGGTTCCAGCAAAGCTTTCTTT. It encodes CATSPPRGSSKAFF.

V is TRBV19 and J is TRBJ1-5; a weak D match, TRBD1 (6 bases). CDR1 and CDR2 from the germline V gene are LNHDA and SQIVND (reference sequence). Trimming stripped 7 bases from V and 0 bases from J, with 13 bases between. This CDR3 is built from 15 residues. The CDR3 DNA sequence: TGTGCCAGTACTTGGACAGAGCATAGCAATCAGCCCCAGCATTTT. It codes for CASTWTEHSNQPQHF.